The next 30 T cell receptor beta chains were all read from a single sample in a study of T cell responses to AZD1222 COVID-19 vaccine. This table comes from immunoSEQ multiplex PCR, and its TCRdb copy is limited to in-frame clones, with some not included. The sample lists about 130,000 clones, approximately 90% occurring once. Specimen: peripheral blood, collected on day 0 of AZD1222 vaccination. The origin of the receptors is an adult in good health.

V and J are TRBV9 and TRBJ1-4; D gene ambiguous. This CDR3 comprises 15 residues. With 4 bases removed from V and 0 bases from J, the gap between germline ends came to 10 bases. Looked up from germline, CDR1 is SGDLS and CDR2 is YYNGEE. CDR3 protein: CASSPSPATNEKLFF. For the CDR3, the DNA is TGTGCCAGCAGCCCCTCGCCGGCAACTAATGAAAAACTGTTTTTT.

This chain uses TRBV15 with TRBJ1-6, with D hard to call. This CDR3 region has 16 residues. V was pared by 3 bases and J by 9 bases, with 18 bases between. Germline V gene lookup returns CDR1 LNHNV and CDR2 YYDKDF (reference sequence). The CDR3 reads CATSSKGIGKGSPLHF. The CDR3 DNA reads TGTGCCACCAGCAGCAAAGGGATCGGGAAGGGTTCACCCCTCCACTTT.

CDR3 coding DNA: TGTGCCAGCAGTTACGCGGCGGGCCCATCCCCAGATACGCAGTATTTT. Translation gives CASSYAAGPSPDTQYF. The rearrangement joins TRBV6-5 to TRBJ2-3; weak D call: TRBD2 (5 bases). The germline CDR1 and CDR2 sequences are MNHEY and SVGAGI. Deletions cut 2 bases from V and 4 bases from J, with 16 bases between. CDR3 length: 16 amino acids.

The V and J genes are TRBV27 and TRBJ2-7; a weak D match, TRBD1 (5 bases). Germline assignment: CDR1 MNHEY and CDR2 SMNVEV (reference sequence). The CDR3 loop spans 14 amino acids. V lost 2 bases and J lost 5, with 13 bases in between. DNA for the CDR3: TGTGCCAGCAGTTTAGGCAGGGAAATCGACGAGCAGTACTTC. This encodes CASSLGREIDEQYF.

This chain links TRBV27 with TRBJ1-1; D remains unclear. Germline V gene data show CDR1 as MNHEY and CDR2 as SMNVEV (reference sequence). Trimming shortened V by 3 bases and J by 0 bases, and 5 bases separated the two germline ends. The CDR3 is 13 amino acids. CDR3 amino acids: CASSFQVNTEAFF. The DNA for the CDR3 is TGTGCCAGCAGTTTTCAGGTGAACACTGAAGCTTTCTTT.

This sequence joins TRBV6-2 or TRBV6-3 and TRBJ1-1; D not resolved. Trimming removed 6 bases at V and 0 bases at J, with 8 bases between. From germline, CDR1 is MNHEY and CDR2 SVGEGT. CDR3 length: 13 residues. This CDR3 is CASSPVLNTEAFF. Written as DNA, the CDR3 is TGTGCCAGCAGCCCTGTATTGAACACTGAAGCTTTCTTT.

The CDR3 bases are TGTGCCAGCAGCTTTGGGGGGGGCCGAGAGACCCAGTACTTC. Translated: CASSFGGGRETQYF. This sequence joins TRBV11-2 and TRBJ2-5; a weak D match, TRBD2 (7 bases). This CDR3 has 14 residues. From germline, CDR1 is SGHAT and CDR2 FQNNGV. Trimming left V 3 bases short and J 4 bases short, with 12 bases between.

This clone is a singleton in its sample. The genes are TRBV9 and TRBJ2-1; perhaps TRBD2 as D (6 bases). The CDR3 length is 17 residues. CDR1 SGDLS and CDR2 YYNGEE come from the germline V gene. The V end lost 3 bases, the J end lost 0 bases, and 16 bases lay between the germline ends. The CDR3 region has the DNA TGTGCCAGCAGCGCGTTGGGGGGAGGCAGCTCCTACAATGAGCAGTTCTTC. Encoded protein: CASSALGGGSSYNEQFF.

This chain joins TRBV29-1 and TRBJ1-1, with TRBD1 as a possible D gene (6 bases). Germline loops: CDR1 SQVTM, CDR2 ANQGSEA. Trimming pared 4 bases from V and 5 bases from J, leaving 14 bases between. The CDR3 loop spans 13 amino acids. The chain's CDR3 is CSVVWGLGTEAFF. DNA for the CDR3: TGCAGCGTTGTCTGGGGGCTAGGGACTGAAGCTTTCTTT.

The J gene is TRBJ2-5, the V gene TRBV6-2 or TRBV6-3; 7 bases are a match to TRBD1. The germline gives CDR1 MNHEY, CDR2 SVGEGT. The CDR3 is 15 residues long. V was clipped by 2 bases and J by 4 bases; unmatched bases: 7. CDR3 sequence (DNA): TGTGCCAGCAGTTACCCCAGACAGGGCACAGAGACCCAGTACTTC. As protein: CASSYPRQGTETQYF.

This clone was counted only a few times. The chain couples TRBV7-2 to TRBJ1-2; D is undetermined. Deletions cut 5 bases from V and 3 bases from J, with 16 bases between. The germline CDR1 and CDR2 sequences are SGHTA and FQGNSA. The CDR3 length is 15 residues. In nucleotides, the CDR3 is TGTGCCAGCAGCCCCGTGAGTTCTCCTGACTATGGCTACACCTTC. Protein sequence: CASSPVSSPDYGYTF.

This rearrangement joins TRBV6-2 or TRBV6-3 to TRBJ1-6; D not certain. The length of the CDR3 is 12 residues. Trimming removed 1 base at V and 7 bases at J, with 2 bases between. Germline CDR1 is MNHEY and CDR2 is SVGEGT. The CDR3 protein is CASSYLNSPLHF. CDR3 coding DNA: TGTGCCAGCAGTTACTTAAATTCACCCCTCCACTTT.

V usage is TRBV7-9 and J usage is TRBJ2-2, with D perhaps matching TRBD2 (6 bases). The germline V and J ends were trimmed by 5 bases and 1 base, with 17 bases remaining between them. In germline, CDR1 is SEHNR, CDR2 FQNEAQ (reference sequence). There are 17 residues in the CDR3. The CDR3 nucleotides read TGTGCCAGCAGCCCGGGTTGGAGGGCGGGGAACACCGGGGAGCTGTTTTTT. Translated: CASSPGWRAGNTGELFF.

This clone appeared a single time. The genes are TRBV19 and TRBJ2-3, with 9 bases matching TRBD2. V was clipped by 5 bases and J by 0 bases; unmatched bases: 12. Germline CDR1 is LNHDA and CDR2 is SQIVND (reference sequence). CDR3 length: 18 residues. The CDR3 region is CASSPQGRAGGSTDTQYF. DNA for the CDR3: TGTGCCAGTAGTCCCCAGGGGCGAGCGGGGGGAAGCACAGATACGCAGTATTTT.

This clone was counted a single time. The chain recombines TRBV4-2 with TRBJ2-7; TRBD1 matches at 10 bases. Germline V gene lookup returns CDR1 LGHNA and CDR2 YNFKEQ. The CDR3 spans 15 residues. Germline trimming cut 0 bases from V and 5 bases from J; bases unmatched to any gene: 4. The CDR3 DNA reads as TGTGCCAGCAGCCAAGATAGGGGACAGGGGAACGAGCAGTACTTC. This codes for CASSQDRGQGNEQYF.

This clone has only a few counts. The chain recombines TRBV7-2 with TRBJ2-7; tentatively, D is TRBD1 or TRBD2 (5 bases each). This CDR3 has 14 amino acids. Germline V gives CDR1 SGHTA, CDR2 FQGNSA. Trimming cost V 3 bases and J 1 base, with 10 bases left between them. The CDR3 here is CASSLGPPSYEQYF. The CDR3 nucleotides read TGTGCCAGCAGCTTGGGACCGCCGTCCTACGAGCAGTACTTC.

V gene TRBV19 combines with J gene TRBJ1-2, with D perhaps matching TRBD1 (5 bases). V was clipped by 4 bases and J by 3 bases, with 12 bases between them. Germline V gives CDR1 LNHDA, CDR2 SQIVND (reference sequence). This CDR3 comprises 14 residues. The chain's CDR3 is CASSTGRGDYGYTF. The CDR3 DNA sequence: TGTGCCAGTAGTACAGGGCGTGGGGACTATGGCTACACCTTC. Using reference TRBV19 and TRBJ1-2 for the parts outside the CDR3, the full variable domain is DGGITQSPKYLFRKEGQNVTLSCEQNLNHDAMYWYRQDPGQGLRLIYYSQIVNDFQKGDIAEGYSVSREKKESFPLTVTSAQKNPTAFYLCASSTGRGDYGYTFGSGTRLTVV.

The V and J genes are TRBV19 and TRBJ1-3; D gene uncertain. The CDR3 has 14 residues. Germline V gene data show CDR1 as LNHDA and CDR2 as SQIVND (reference sequence). Trimming took 6 bases from V and 2 from J, leaving 11 bases between them. The CDR3 here is CASSPRLAGNTIYF. CDR3 DNA sequence: TGTGCCAGTAGCCCCCGGCTTGCTGGAAACACCATATATTTT.

V is TRBV11-2 and J is TRBJ2-7; D is unresolved. CDR3 length equals 13 residues. V was pared by 1 base and J by 2 bases, with 6 bases between. Per the germline V gene, CDR1 is SGHAT and CDR2 is FQNNGV. The CDR3 coding sequence is TGTGCCAGCAGCTTAGTTGGGGCCTACGAGCAGTACTTC. The encoded protein is CASSLVGAYEQYF.

The V gene is TRBV3-1 (or the pseudogene TRBV3-2), the J gene TRBJ2-7; D gene uncertain. The CDR3 has 14 residues. Germline assignment: CDR1 LGHDT and CDR2 YNNKEL (reference sequence). V lost 1 base to trimming and J lost 2 bases, with 9 bases between them. CDR3 bases: TGTGCCAGCAGCCAAGGGCAGGCTACCTACGAGCAGTACTTC. Translated, it gives CASSQGQATYEQYF.

The gene calls are TRBV5-5 and TRBJ1-1, with no clear D. The CDR3 is 16 residues long. V lost 3 bases and J lost 0, with 15 bases in between. Germline V lookup: CDR1 SGHKS, CDR2 YYEKEE (reference sequence). The CDR3 region is CASSWSIGGMNTEAFF. DNA of the CDR3: TGTGCCAGCAGCTGGTCCATTGGAGGCATGAACACTGAAGCTTTCTTT.

The CDR3 sequence is CASSLFGGTLNYGYTF. Here the CDR3 DNA reads TGCGCCAGCAGCCTCTTCGGAGGGACACTGAACTATGGCTACACCTTC. J is TRBJ1-2 and V is TRBV5-1; D may be TRBD1 (6 bases). Trimming cost V 4 bases and J 2 bases, with 18 bases left between them. The germline gives CDR1 SGHRS, CDR2 YFSETQ. The CDR3 totals 16 residues.

The genes are TRBV6-1 and TRBJ2-5; 10 bases are shared with TRBD2. Germline CDR1 reads MNHNS; CDR2 reads SASEGT. The CDR3 is 16 amino acids. Trimming at V came to 2 bases and at J to 4 bases, leaving 7 bases not matched to a gene. The CDR3 DNA reads as TGTGCCAGCAGTGAATATCTAGCGGGGGATCGAGAGACCCAGTACTTC. This gives the protein CASSEYLAGDRETQYF.

The gene calls are TRBV5-1 and TRBJ2-5, with 16 positions matching TRBD2. Germline lookup yields CDR1 SGHRS and CDR2 YFSETQ. The CDR3 loop spans 15 amino acids. Losses at the gene ends were 8 bases for V and 8 bases for J; bases not matched to a gene: 9. CDR3 in DNA: TGCGCCAGTCCTACCGGGACTAGCGGGGGGGGCACCCAGTACTTC. It is translated as CASPTGTSGGGTQYF.

The chain combines TRBV18 with TRBJ1-4; a weak D match, TRBD1 (5 bases). This CDR3 has 16 residues. Germline V gene lookup returns CDR1 KGHSH and CDR2 LQKENI. V was cut by 3 bases and J by 7 bases, with 18 bases left in between. DNA of the CDR3: TGTGCCAGCTCACCCCTTTTAGTCGATGGGGGTGAAAAACTGTTTTTT. Residues: CASSPLLVDGGEKLFF.

This chain links TRBV7-8 with TRBJ1-2, with TRBD1 matching over 10 bases. The J segment lost 6 bases and the V segment lost 8 bases, leaving 6 bases of the junction unmatched. The CDR3 sequence is 13 residues long. Germline-derived CDR1 and CDR2 are SGHVS and FQNEAQ. In DNA form, the CDR3 reads TGTGCCAGCGCCCCGGGACAGGGGAATGGCTACACCTTC. This gives the protein CASAPGQGNGYTF.

The chain combines TRBV3-1 (or the pseudogene TRBV3-2) with TRBJ2-3; weak D call: TRBD1 (6 bases). CDR1 is LGHDT and CDR2 is YNNKEL in the germline V gene (reference sequence). V was pared by 1 base and J by 3 bases, with 20 bases between. This CDR3 has 18 residues. CDR3 region: CASSQVYRGGTGTDTQYF. Written as DNA, the CDR3 is TGTGCCAGCAGCCAAGTGTACCGAGGGGGTACGGGTACAGATACGCAGTATTTT.

A word on this clone: The sample contains more than one DNA sequence encoding this CDR3. This chain connects TRBV18 to TRBJ2-7, with no clear D. The CDR3 length is 12 residues. Looked up from germline, CDR1 is KGHSH and CDR2 is LQKENI. V shed 6 bases and J shed 2 bases, with 8 bases lying between them. The CDR3 reads CASSPGAYEQYF. Written as DNA, the CDR3 is TGTGCCAGCTCGCCAGGCGCCTACGAGCAGTACTTC.

This chain links TRBV14 with TRBJ1-2, with no clear D. The CDR3 is 13 amino acids. Germline loops: CDR1 SGHDN, CDR2 FVKESK. Trimming removed 1 base at V and 6 bases at J, with 9 bases between. CDR3 residues: CASSQGPGDGYTF. In nucleotides, the CDR3 is TGTGCCAGCAGCCAAGGGCCAGGAGATGGCTACACCTTC.

The J gene is TRBJ1-6, the V gene TRBV28; D ambiguous. Germline CDR1 is MDHEN and CDR2 is SYDVKM. The CDR3 loop spans 13 amino acids. With 8 bases removed from V and 7 bases from J, the gap between germline ends came to 12 bases. The CDR3 here is CASGSTTNSPLHF. In nucleotides, the CDR3 is TGTGCCAGCGGTAGTACAACAAATTCACCCCTCCACTTT. The variable domain in full, completed from reference TRBV28 and TRBJ1-6, reads DVKVTQSSRYLVKRTGEKVFLECVQDMDHENMFWYRQDPGLGLRLIYFSYDVKMKEKGDIPEGYSVSREKKERFSLILESASTNQTSMYLCASGSTTNSPLHFGNGTRLTVT.